Listed below are T cell receptor beta chains from one sample, sequenced in a study of cytomegalovirus exposure and HLA in healthy donors. TCRdb's copy holds only in-frame clones and misses some; the assay was immunoSEQ multiplex PCR. The table shows more than 85,000 clones, with around three quarters occurring only once. Material for sequencing was PBMCs. The receptors originated from a woman in her forties or fifties in good health and CMV-seropositive. CDR3s include the opening cysteine and the closing phenylalanine or tryptophan. A D gene is named only where the DNA matches it firmly. A row's size may be missing; if present it is once, few, many or a size class.

>TRBV19|-|TRBJ2-1|-
TGTGCCAGTAGTATAGGTAATTACAATGAGCAGTTCTTC
CASSIGNYNEQFF
>TRBV10-3|TRBD2|TRBJ2-7|few
TGTGCCATCAGTATACTAGCGGGAGGGTACGAGCAGTACTTC
CAISILAGGYEQYF
>TRBV15|-|TRBJ1-1|once
TGTGCCACCAGCAGAGCCCAAGTCGGGCAGGGAACTGAAGCTTTCTTT
CATSRAQVGQGTEAFF
>TRBV5-1|TRBD1|TRBJ2-7|-
TGCGCCAGCAGCTCCCGACAGGGAAGCTCCTACGAGCAGTACTTC
CASSSRQGSSYEQYF
>TRBV7-3|TRBD2|TRBJ2-3|-
TGTGCCAGCAGCGCCCTCGGGACTAGCGGGAGAGATACGCAGTATTTT
CASSALGTSGRDTQYF
>TRBV7-3|TRBD1|TRBJ2-5|-
TGTGCCAGCAGCCGAAACCAGGGGGTCGGGGAGACCCAGTACTTC
CASSRNQGVGETQYF
>TRBV2|TRBD2|TRBJ2-3|-
TGTGCCAGCAGTGAAGCGCGAGGGACTAGCGGGCCCAGGGGGACGCAGTATTTT
CASSEARGTSGPRGTQYF
>TRBV18|TRBD1|TRBJ1-2|-
TGTGCCAGCTCGTTGGGACAGGGGGATGGCTACACCTTC
CASSLGQGDGYTF
>TRBV2|TRBD1|TRBJ1-1|-
TGTGCCAGCAGGGAACCCATCACAGGGGCAGGCACTGAAGCTTTCTTT
CASREPITGAGTEAFF
>TRBV7-9|-|TRBJ2-7|-
TGTGCCAGCAGCCCGGGGGGCGGGAGCTACGAGCAGTACTTC
CASSPGGGSYEQYF
>TRBV14|TRBD2|TRBJ2-3|few
TGTGCCAGCAGCCAAGAAGGGCGGGGGGCCACAGCAGATACGCAGTATTTT
CASSQEGRGATADTQYF
>TRBV6-1|-|TRBJ2-7|once
TGTGCCAGCAGTTCAACAGCTACCTACGAGCAGTACTTC
CASSSTATYEQYF
>TRBV6-4|-|TRBJ2-7|once
TGTGCCAGCAGTGACGATGGTGGGCGCGGGGATGGCTACGAGCAGTACTTC
CASSDDGGRGDGYEQYF
>TRBV5-1|-|TRBJ2-3|-
TGCGCCAGCAGCTCCCGGGGGTCGGCACAGGACACAGATACGCAGTATTTT
CASSSRGSAQDTDTQYF
>TRBV9|-|TRBJ2-3|-
TGTGCCAGCAGCGCGAGGACATCTAGCACAGATACGCAGTATTTT
CASSARTSSTDTQYF
>TRBV10-3|-|TRBJ2-7|-
TGTGCCATCAGTGACAGCTCCTACGAGCAGTACTTC
CAISDSSYEQYF
>TRBV6-5|-|TRBJ2-1|-
TGTGCCAGCAGTTACTCTCGCTCCTACAATGAGCAGTTCTTC
CASSYSRSYNEQFF
>TRBV5-1|-|TRBJ2-5|-
TGCGCCAGCAGCCCCACTACGAACCGGGAGACCCAGTACTTC
CASSPTTNRETQYF
>TRBV11-2|TRBD1|TRBJ2-7|-
TGTGCCAGCAGCTCCCCCGTGAGGGGGCGCAACGAGCAGTACTTC
CASSSPVRGRNEQYF
>TRBV5-4|TRBD2|TRBJ2-1|few
TGTGCCAGCAGCTTCCCTAGCGGCAATGAGCAGTTCTTC
CASSFPSGNEQFF
>TRBV25-1|TRBD2|TRBJ2-7|-
TGTGCCAGCAGTGGCCCCGAGGGTAGCGGGAGTTACGAGCAGTACTTC
CASSGPEGSGSYEQYF
>TRBV9|-|TRBJ1-3|-
TGTGCCAGCAGCGTAGGGGACTACTCTGGAAACACCATATATTTT
CASSVGDYSGNTIYF
>TRBV2|-|TRBJ1-5|-
TGTGCCAGCACCTCCCAGGCCCCGGGGAATCAGCCCCAGCATTTT
CASTSQAPGNQPQHF
>TRBV5-6|TRBD1|TRBJ1-1|few
TGTGCCAGCAGCTCAACCGGGACAGGGGAAGGGGAAGCTTTCTTT
CASSSTGTGEGEAFF
>TRBV19|TRBD1|TRBJ1-3|-
TGTGCCAGTAAGCCCAAACCGGGACAGGGGTCTGGAAACACCATATATTTT
CASKPKPGQGSGNTIYF
>TRBV9|-|TRBJ1-3|-
TGTGCCAGCAGCAAGGGGGGGATCTCTGGAAACACCATATATTTT
CASSKGGISGNTIYF
>TRBV10-3|TRBD1|TRBJ2-3|-
TGTGCCATCAGTGAGTCGCGAGGGGGCCCATTTACGCAGTATTTT
CAISESRGGPFTQYF
>TRBV12-5|TRBD1|TRBJ1-1|-
TGTGCTAGTGGTTTGAGCCTTTCGGGACAGGGGTTGAGCACTGAAGCTTTCTTT
CASGLSLSGQGLSTEAFF
>TRBV28|-|TRBJ1-6|-
TGTGCCAGCAGTGTACAACAGGGTCGCGATTCACCCCTCCACTTT
CASSVQQGRDSPLHF
>TRBV13|TRBD1|TRBJ1-2|few
TGTGCCAGCAGCTACCGGACAGGGAGTGGGTATGGCTACACCTTC
CASSYRTGSGYGYTF
>TRBV18|TRBD2|TRBJ2-7|-
TGTGCCAGCTCACCTCACGCGGGGGGCGAGCAGTACTTC
CASSPHAGGEQYF
>TRBV11-2|-|TRBJ1-2|few
TGTGCCAGCAGCTCAGGCCTTTACTATGGCTACACCTTC
CASSSGLYYGYTF
>TRBV10-2|TRBD2|TRBJ2-3|-
TGCGCCAGCAGTAACGTAGCGGGGAGGGCGGGAGATACGCAGTATTTT
CASSNVAGRAGDTQYF
>TRBV5-4|TRBD1|TRBJ1-2|-
TGTGCCAGCAGTTATGCGACAGGGAGGAGCTATGGCTACACCTTC
CASSYATGRSYGYTF
>TRBV5-5|TRBD1|TRBJ1-1|-
TGTGCCAGCAGCCGAGACAGGGGGACTGAAGCTTTCTTT
CASSRDRGTEAFF
>TRBV5-4|-|TRBJ2-1|-
TGTGCCAGCAGCTTGGGGGGGGGCAGTGGCCACAATGAGCAGTTCTTC
CASSLGGGSGHNEQFF
>TRBV2|-|TRBJ2-5|-
TGTGCCAGCAGTGGACTATACCAAGAGACCCAGTACTTC
CASSGLYQETQYF
>TRBV27|-|TRBJ1-5|few
TGTGCCAGCAGCAGGGGTCTCAATCAGCCCCAGCATTTT
CASSRGLNQPQHF
>TRBV2|TRBD1|TRBJ1-2|-
TGTGCCAGCAGTGGACAGGGTGGGGACTATGGCTACACCTTC
CASSGQGGDYGYTF
>TRBV7-9|TRBD2|TRBJ2-7|once
TGTGCCAGCAGCCTAACTAGCGCCTCCTACGAGCAGTACTTC
CASSLTSASYEQYF
>TRBV29-1|-|TRBJ2-5|-
TGCAGCGTTGGGGGGGGGCAGGCTAGCGGCGAGACCCAGTACTTC
CSVGGGQASGETQYF
>TRBV6-5|TRBD1|TRBJ2-1|-
TGTGCCAGCAGTAATCCGGGACAGGGAGGGAATGAGCAGTTCTTC
CASSNPGQGGNEQFF
>TRBV6-6|-|TRBJ2-1|-
TGTGCCAGCAGTTACAGCAGGGCCAATGAGCAGTTCTTC
CASSYSRANEQFF
>TRBV5-6|TRBD1|TRBJ1-1|-
TGTGCCAGCAGCTTCGGTACAGGGGCCGGCACTGAAGCTTTCTTT
CASSFGTGAGTEAFF
>TRBV9|TRBD1|TRBJ1-1|-
TGTGCCAGCAGCCCAACAGGGGTGCCGGGCACTGAAGCTTTCTTT
CASSPTGVPGTEAFF
>TRBV7-2|-|TRBJ2-7|-
TGTGCCAGCAGCTCTTTGGGGGCAGACTACGAGCAGTACTTC
CASSSLGADYEQYF
>TRBV20-1|-|TRBJ2-5|once
TGCAGTGCTCGGGTCGTGGAAACCCAGTACTTC
CSARVVETQYF
>TRBV7-9|TRBD2|TRBJ2-7|once
TGTTCCAGCAGCTTAGTACTAGCGGGAGTAAACGAGCAGTACTTC
CSSSLVLAGVNEQYF
>TRBV4-3|-|TRBJ1-1|few
TGCGCCAGCAGCCAAGAACTTCTTGGCACTGAAGCTTTCTTT
CASSQELLGTEAFF
>TRBV29-1|TRBD1|TRBJ2-4|-
TGCAGCGTGGCAGGACAGGCGGATTTCAACATTCAGTACTTC
CSVAGQADFNIQYF
>TRBV7-9|TRBD2|TRBJ2-3|-
TGTTCCAGCAGCCCCTCGGCCGGGGGGTTGCCAGATACGCAGTATTTT
CSSSPSAGGLPDTQYF